There are many counts of the clone carrying this T cell receptor beta chain. Its antigen is unknown. This sample was taken from a study of T cells in Graves' hyperthyroidism and ophthalmopathy. This CDR3 is built from 15 residues. The germline V gene has CDR1 SQVTM and CDR2 ANQGSEA. V was pared by 2 bases and J by 0 bases, with 11 bases between. Overall study results and limits: Ophthalmopathy prediction by the model preceded onset by a median roughly 6 months. Stable hyperthyroidism was told apart from ophthalmopathy by a model built on 13 V-J features. In the blood, most expanded thyroid clonotypes above 0.001 appeared as well.

Ophthalmopathy patients showed a Clinical Activity Score of at least 3, NOSPECS grade of at least 4 and duration under 3 months. TCR beta CDR3 region amplification was performed from RNA transcripts. HTBI primers drove first-round RT-PCR of the TCR CDR3. From the multiplex PCR reads, TCRdb called clonotypes with MiXCR, one entry per CDR3 protein. The table records roughly 400,000 distinct CDR3 sequences, around 15% of them present only once. The sequencing input was blood. The chain recombines TRBV29-1 with TRBJ1-3; D gene unclear. The receptor was isolated from a man aged 45-60 years with Graves' ophthalmopathy. The CDR3 is CSVEYLAGSGNTIYF. The CDR3 nucleotides are TGCAGCGTTGAATATCTGGCAGGCTCTGGAAACACCATATATTTT.